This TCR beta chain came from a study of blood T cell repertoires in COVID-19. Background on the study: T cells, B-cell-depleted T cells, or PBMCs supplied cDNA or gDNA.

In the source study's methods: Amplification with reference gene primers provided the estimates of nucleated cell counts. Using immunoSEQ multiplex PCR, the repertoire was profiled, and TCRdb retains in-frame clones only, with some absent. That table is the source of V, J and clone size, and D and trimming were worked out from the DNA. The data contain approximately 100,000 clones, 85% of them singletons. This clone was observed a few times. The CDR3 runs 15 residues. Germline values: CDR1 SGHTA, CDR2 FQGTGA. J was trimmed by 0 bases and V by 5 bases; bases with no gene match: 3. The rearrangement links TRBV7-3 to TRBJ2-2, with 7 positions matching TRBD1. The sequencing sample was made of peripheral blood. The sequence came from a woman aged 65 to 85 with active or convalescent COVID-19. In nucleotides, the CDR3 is TGTGCCAGCAGCATCGGGACAGCGAACACCGGGGAGCTGTTTTTT. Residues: CASSIGTANTGELFF.